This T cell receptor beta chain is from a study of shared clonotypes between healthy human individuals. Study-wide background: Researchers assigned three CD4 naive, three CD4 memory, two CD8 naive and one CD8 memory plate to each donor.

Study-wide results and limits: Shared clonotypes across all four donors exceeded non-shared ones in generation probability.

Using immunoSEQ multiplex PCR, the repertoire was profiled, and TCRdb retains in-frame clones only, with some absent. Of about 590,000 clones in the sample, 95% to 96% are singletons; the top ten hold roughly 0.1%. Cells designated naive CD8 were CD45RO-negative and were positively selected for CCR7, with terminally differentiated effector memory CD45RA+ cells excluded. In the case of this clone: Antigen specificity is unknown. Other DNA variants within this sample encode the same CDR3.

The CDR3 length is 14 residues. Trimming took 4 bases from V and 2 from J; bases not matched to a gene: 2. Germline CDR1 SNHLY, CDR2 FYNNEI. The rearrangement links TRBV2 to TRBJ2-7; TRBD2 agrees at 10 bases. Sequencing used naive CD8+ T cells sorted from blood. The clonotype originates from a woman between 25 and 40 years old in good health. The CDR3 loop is CASSVLAGAYEQYF. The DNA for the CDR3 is TGTGCCAGCAGTGTTCTAGCGGGGGCCTACGAGCAGTACTTC.